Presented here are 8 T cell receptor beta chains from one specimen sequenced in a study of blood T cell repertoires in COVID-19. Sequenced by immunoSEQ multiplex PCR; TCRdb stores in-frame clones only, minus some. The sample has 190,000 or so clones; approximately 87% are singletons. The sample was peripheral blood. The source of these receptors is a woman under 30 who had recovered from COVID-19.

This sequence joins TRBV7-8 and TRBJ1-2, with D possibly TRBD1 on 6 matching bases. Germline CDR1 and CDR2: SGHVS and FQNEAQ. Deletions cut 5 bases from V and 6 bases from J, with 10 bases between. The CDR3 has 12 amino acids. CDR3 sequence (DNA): TGTGCCAGCAGCCAATACAGGGATGGCTACACCTTC. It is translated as CASSQYRDGYTF.

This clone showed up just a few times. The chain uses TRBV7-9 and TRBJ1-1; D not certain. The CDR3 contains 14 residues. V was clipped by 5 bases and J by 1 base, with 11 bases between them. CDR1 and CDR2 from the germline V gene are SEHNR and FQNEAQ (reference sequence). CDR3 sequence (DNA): TGTGCCAGCAGCATCGACCGGGAGAACACTGAAGCTTTCTTT. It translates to CASSIDRENTEAFF.

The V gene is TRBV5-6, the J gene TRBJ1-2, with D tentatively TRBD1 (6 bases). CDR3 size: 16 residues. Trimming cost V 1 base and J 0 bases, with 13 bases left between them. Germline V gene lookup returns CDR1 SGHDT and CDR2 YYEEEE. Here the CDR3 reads CASSLLRGPPNYGYTF. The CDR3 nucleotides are TGTGCCAGCAGCTTGCTCAGGGGCCCCCCTAACTATGGCTACACCTTC.

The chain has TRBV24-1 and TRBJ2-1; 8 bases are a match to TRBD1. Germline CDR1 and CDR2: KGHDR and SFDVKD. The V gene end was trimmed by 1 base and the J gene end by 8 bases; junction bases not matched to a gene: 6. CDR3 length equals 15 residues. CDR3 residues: CATSDFGTGADEQFF. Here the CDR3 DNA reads TGTGCCACCAGTGATTTTGGGACAGGTGCCGATGAGCAGTTCTTC.

The CDR3 coding sequence is TGTGCCAGCAGTCGGCCGGGACAGGGGGCTTACGAGCAGTACGTC. Residues: CASSRPGQGAYEQYV. The chain is built from TRBV5-6 and TRBJ2-7; 12 bases fit TRBD1. The CDR3 consists of 15 residues. In germline, CDR1 is SGHDT, CDR2 YYEEEE. V lost 5 bases to trimming and J lost 4 bases; unmatched junction nucleotides: 7.

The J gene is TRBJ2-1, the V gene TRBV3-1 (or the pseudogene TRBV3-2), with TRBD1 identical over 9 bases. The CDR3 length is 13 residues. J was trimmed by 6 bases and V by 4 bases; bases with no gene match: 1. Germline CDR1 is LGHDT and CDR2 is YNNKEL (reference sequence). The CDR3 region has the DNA TGTGCCAGCAGCCTGACAGGGGGCAATGAGCAGTTCTTC. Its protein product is CASSLTGGNEQFF.

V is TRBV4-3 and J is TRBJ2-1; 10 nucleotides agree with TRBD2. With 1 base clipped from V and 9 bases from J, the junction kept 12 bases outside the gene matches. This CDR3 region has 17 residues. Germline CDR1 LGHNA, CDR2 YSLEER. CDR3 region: CASSQGVAGGLRGEQFF. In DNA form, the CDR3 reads TGCGCCAGCAGCCAAGGGGTAGCGGGGGGCCTTCGGGGTGAGCAGTTCTTC.

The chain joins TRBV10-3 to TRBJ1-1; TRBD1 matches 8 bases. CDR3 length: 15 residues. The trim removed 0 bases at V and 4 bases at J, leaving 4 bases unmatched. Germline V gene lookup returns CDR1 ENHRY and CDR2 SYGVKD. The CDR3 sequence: CAISESGQGSTEAFF. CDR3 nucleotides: TGTGCCATCAGTGAGTCAGGACAGGGAAGCACTGAAGCTTTCTTT.